This TCR beta chain derives from a study of CD8+ T cells in alopecia areata. TCR sequencing used cDNA made by reverse transcription of extracted RNA. Libraries were prepared by immunoSEQ multiplex PCR; TCRdb keeps only in-frame clonotypes and omits some of them. The sample yields approximately 99,000 clones, around 55% seen once. Germline CDR1 reads SEHNR; CDR2 reads FQNEAQ (reference sequence). The CDR3 consists of 14 residues. V was trimmed by 7 bases and J by 1 base, leaving 13 bases between them. Cell sorting was applied to PBMCs, and CD4+ and CD8+ T cells were collected. The chain joins TRBV7-9 to TRBJ1-1; the D gene is possibly TRBD1 (5 bases). The source material was CD8+ T cells sorted from blood. The TCR sequence derives from a human donor in good health. CDR3 sequence reads: CASINGGENTEAFF. CDR3 sequence (DNA): TGTGCCAGCATCAATGGGGGGGAGAACACTGAAGCTTTCTTT.